This TCR beta chain derives from a study of shared clonotypes between healthy human individuals. Overall study context: Per donor, CD8 memory used one plate, CD8 naive used two, CD4 memory used three and CD4 naive used three.

The CDR3 spans 15 residues. Germline CDR1 reads SGDLS; CDR2 reads YYNGEE. Trimming removed 0 bases at V and 5 bases at J, with 11 bases between. Clones were read by immunoSEQ multiplex PCR, and TCRdb kept only the in-frame ones, dropping some. The data hold 2.3 million or so clones, with more than 85% observed a single time. CD4+ cells were split into CD45RA+ naive and CD45RA-negative memory subsets. The source is a man aged 18 to 29 in good health. Some clones in this sample may be carry-over from other donors' samples. Input material: naive CD4+ T cells from PBMCs. Indicated subset: CD45RA+ positively selected. V is TRBV9 and J is TRBJ1-4; D uncertain. The CDR3 DNA is TGTGCCAGCAGCGTAGGCCGAGTTTTAAATGAAAAACTGTTTTTT. This encodes CASSVGRVLNEKLFF.